The 27 T cell receptor beta chains in this list originate from one sample, sequenced in a study of blood T cells in healthy people across ages. Together with a sample-barcoded 5' primer, a J-beta primer mix was included in a second PCR lasting roughly 6 to 12 cycles. TCRdb reprocessed the 5' RACE reads with MiXCR, giving one entry per CDR3 protein. The sample holds under 850,000 distinct CDR3 sequences; about 36% are singletons and the top ten take approximately 13%. Sequencing input: blood. All receptors come from a man aged 18 to 30 in good health.

The J gene is TRBJ2-3, the V gene TRBV20-1; D call uncertain. From germline, CDR1 is DFQATT and CDR2 SNEGSKA (reference sequence). There are 15 residues in the CDR3. The CDR3 reads CGSRSAHYGTDTQYF. DNA of the CDR3: TGCGGGTCTAGATCAGCCCACTACGGCACAGATACGCAGTATTTT.

V gene TRBV7-2 combines with J gene TRBJ1-3, with D uncertain. The CDR3 totals 17 residues. The V gene's germline CDR1 is SGHTA and CDR2 FQGNSA. With 5 bases removed from V and 1 base from J, the gap between germline ends came to 18 bases. The CDR3 protein is CASSLLSLGSSGNTIYF. CDR3 DNA sequence: TGTGCCAGCAGCCTACTGAGCTTGGGAAGTTCTGGAAACACCATATATTTT.

The chain employs TRBV3-1 and TRBJ2-4; 13 bases align to TRBD2. Germline-derived CDR1 and CDR2 are LGHDT and YNNKEL (reference sequence). The trim removed 5 bases at V and 0 bases at J, leaving 10 bases unmatched. This CDR3 is built from 19 residues. The CDR3 spells CASSSQGTSGVGAKNIQYF. The CDR3 bases are TGTGCCAGCAGCTCACAGGGGACTAGCGGGGTTGGAGCCAAAAACATTCAGTACTTC.

This clonotype was observed at least ten times. V usage is TRBV20-1 and J usage is TRBJ2-3; no clear D. V lost 3 bases to trimming and J lost 3 bases, with 7 bases between them. In germline, CDR1 is DFQATT, CDR2 SNEGSKA (reference sequence). The CDR3 length is 12 residues. CDR3 sequence: CSARGGTDTQYF. The CDR3 nucleotides are TGCAGTGCTAGGGGTGGGACAGATACGCAGTATTTT.

The chain is built from TRBV4-1 and TRBJ2-1, with 7 bases that match TRBD2. The J segment lost 5 bases and the V segment lost 7 bases, leaving 23 bases of the junction unmatched. Germline CDR1 and CDR2: MGHRA and YSYEKL. The length of the CDR3 is 19 residues. The CDR3 sequence: CASTPRVIGTTPNNNEQFF. The DNA for the CDR3 is TGCGCCAGCACCCCGAGGGTCATCGGGACTACCCCAAATAACAATGAGCAGTTCTTC.

With regard to this clonotype: A much larger clone sits a single nucleotide away, making a read error possible. V is TRBV6-5 and J is TRBJ2-5, with D possibly being TRBD1 (6 bases). The germline V gene has CDR1 MNHEY and CDR2 SVGAGI. The CDR3 contains 14 residues. V lost 5 bases and J lost 11, with 21 bases in between. CDR3 amino acids: CASSQYQQGHEQYF. Written as DNA, the CDR3 is TGTGCCAGCAGTCAATACCAACAGGGACATGAGCAGTACTTC.

This clonotype showed up just once. A junction boundary mismatches the germline segment, possibly from a read error. The chain uses TRBV27 and TRBJ1-6; D may be TRBD1 (6 bases). Germline values: CDR1 MNHEY, CDR2 SMNVEV (reference sequence). The CDR3 has 16 residues. The CDR3 is CASSLRTGALNSPLRF. The CDR3 region has the DNA TGTGCCAGCAGTTTACGGACGGGGGCCCTAAATTCACCCCTCCGCTTT.

This clonotype occurred a few times. Here the CDR3 reads CSARQGPTNTEAFF. CDR3 DNA: TGCAGTGCTAGGCAGGGACCCACCAACACTGAAGCTTTCTTT. The rearrangement uses TRBV20-1 and TRBJ1-1, with D tentatively TRBD1 (5 bases). The CDR3 has 14 amino acids. Trimming removed 3 bases from V and 2 bases from J, with 13 bases in between. Germline lookup yields CDR1 DFQATT and CDR2 SNEGSKA (reference sequence).

In the case of this clonotype: A single base separates this from a much larger clone, so it may be a read error. The genes are TRBV20-1 and TRBJ2-7, with D perhaps matching TRBD1 (6 bases). Germline CDR1 and CDR2: DFQATT and SNEGSKA (reference sequence). V lost 6 bases and J lost 0, with 18 bases in between. The CDR3 consists of 15 residues. The CDR3 is CSAAQRGTYSYEQYF. In DNA form, the CDR3 reads TGCAGTGCCGCCCAAAGGGGGACATACTCCTACGAGCAGTACTTC.

This clonotype has a count of ten or more. CDR3 protein: CASSVEGNSNQPQHF. The CDR3 DNA follows: TGTGCCAGCAGCGTAGAAGGGAATAGCAATCAGCCCCAGCATTTT. This chain joins TRBV9 and TRBJ1-5; D is unclear. CDR1 and CDR2 (germline): SGDLS, YYNGEE. Trimming took 0 bases from V and 0 from J, leaving 7 bases between them. The CDR3 is made up of 15 amino acids.

The chain couples TRBV29-1 to TRBJ2-5, with D maybe TRBD2 (5 bases). Germline lookup yields CDR1 SQVTM and CDR2 ANQGSEA. This CDR3 has 13 residues. With 7 bases removed from V and 5 bases from J, the gap between germline ends came to 17 bases. The CDR3 bases are TGCAGCGCCCGACCGGTAAGGGAGGAGACCCAGTACTTC. Residues: CSARPVREETQYF.

This chain joins TRBV7-6 and TRBJ2-7; tentatively, D is TRBD1 (5 bases). In germline, CDR1 is SGHVS, CDR2 FNYEAQ. Trimming shortened V by 4 bases and J by 0 bases, and 13 bases separated the two germline ends. This CDR3 comprises 15 residues. In DNA form, the CDR3 reads TGTGCCAGCAGCTCCGGACACCTGAGCTCCTACGAGCAGTACTTC. It is translated as CASSSGHLSSYEQYF.

This clonotype turned up a few times. This chain connects TRBV7-3 to TRBJ2-1, with 9 nucleotides matching TRBD2. CDR3 length: 16 amino acids. V lost 1 base and J lost 5; bases outside the gene matches: 6. The V gene's germline CDR1 is SGHTA and CDR2 FQGTGA. As DNA, the CDR3 is TGTGCCAGCAGCTTAAGTGGTAGCGGGGGACACAATGAGCAGTTCTTC. Protein: CASSLSGSGGHNEQFF.

Only a few counts were recorded for this clonotype. The genes are TRBV20-1 and TRBJ2-7; D might be TRBD2 (6 bases). The CDR3 has 12 residues. Germline V CDR1 and CDR2: DFQATT, SNEGSKA (reference sequence). Trimming removed 4 bases at V and 4 bases at J, with 11 bases between. The CDR3 loop is CSAMAGNYEQYF. In DNA form, the CDR3 reads TGCAGTGCTATGGCGGGGAATTACGAGCAGTACTTC.

In this sample, this clonotype turned up a few times. This sequence joins TRBV2 and TRBJ2-3; no reliable D call. With 2 bases removed from V and 4 bases from J, the gap between germline ends came to 4 bases. The CDR3 is 12 amino acids. Germline loops: CDR1 SNHLY, CDR2 FYNNEI. CDR3 DNA sequence: TGTGCCAGCAGTGAATTGGCAGATACGCAGTATTTT. Protein sequence: CASSELADTQYF.

This clonotype was recorded many times. The chain joins TRBV20-1 to TRBJ2-5, with TRBD2 identical over 12 bases. The CDR3 consists of 17 residues. Germline lookup yields CDR1 DFQATT and CDR2 SNEGSKA (reference sequence). The junction had 7 bases not matched to a gene; V was cut back by 0 bases and J by 2 bases. CDR3 sequence: CSARDRLAGGQQETQYF. CDR3 nucleotides: TGCAGTGCTAGAGATAGGCTAGCGGGGGGGCAGCAAGAGACCCAGTACTTC.

This clonotype has a count of ten or more. The gene calls are TRBV12-3 or TRBV12-4 and TRBJ1-2; the D is unclear. The CDR3 sequence is 14 residues long. Deletions cut 8 bases from V and 4 bases from J, with 17 bases between. CDR3 sequence reads: CASLEAADPYGYTF. The CDR3 nucleotides read TGTGCCAGCCTCGAGGCCGCGGATCCCTATGGCTACACCTTC.

This sequence joins TRBV5-1 and TRBJ1-1; a weak D match, TRBD1 (5 bases). The germline V gene encodes CDR1 SGHRS and CDR2 YFSETQ. The CDR3 runs 17 residues. V was clipped by 0 bases and J by 0 bases, with 15 bases between them. The CDR3 coding sequence is TGCGCCAGCAGCTTGGCCGGGGGGGGACCCATGAACACTGAAGCTTTCTTT. It specifies CASSLAGGGPMNTEAFF.

There are a few counts of this clonotype. CDR3 nucleotides: TGTGCCAGCAGTTACTCGAAGCTGGGGGGAAACACAGATACGCAGTATTTT. Amino acid sequence: CASSYSKLGGNTDTQYF. This rearrangement joins TRBV6-5 to TRBJ2-3; D may be TRBD2 (6 bases). This CDR3 is built from 17 residues. Per the germline V gene, CDR1 is MNHEY and CDR2 is SVGAGI. Trimming cost V 0 bases and J 2 bases, with 15 bases left between them.

This clonotype was recorded at least ten times. This sequence joins TRBV7-9 and TRBJ2-3; TRBD2 matches at 11 bases. The length of the CDR3 is 17 residues. V shed 5 bases and J 5 bases; nucleotides not matched to a gene: 12. Germline loops: CDR1 SEHNR, CDR2 FQNEAQ (reference sequence). CDR3 sequence: CASSQGLGTSGRDTQYF. Here the CDR3 DNA reads TGTGCCAGCAGCCAAGGACTCGGGACTAGCGGTAGAGATACGCAGTATTTT.

The rearrangement links TRBV12-3 or TRBV12-4 to TRBJ2-7; 7 bases line up with TRBD2. V lost 2 bases and J lost 1; bases outside the gene matches: 14. The CDR3 loop spans 18 amino acids. CDR3 sequence: CASSLTVGGPSFSYEQYF. Here the CDR3 DNA reads TGTGCCAGCAGTTTAACTGTGGGAGGGCCGTCCTTTTCCTACGAGCAGTACTTC.

This clonotype came up a few times. The rearrangement links TRBV27 to TRBJ2-7, with 7 bases lining up with TRBD1. The germline V gene encodes CDR1 MNHEY and CDR2 SMNVEV (reference sequence). The V gene end was trimmed by 5 bases and the J gene end by 2 bases; junction bases not matched to a gene: 12. The CDR3 is 16 residues long. In DNA, the CDR3 is TGTGCCAGCAGTACCCGGGACAGACCCAGCCCCTACGAGCAGTACTTC. Protein product: CASSTRDRPSPYEQYF.

In this sample, this clonotype turned up a few times. V usage is TRBV12-3 or TRBV12-4 and J usage is TRBJ2-4; TRBD2 agrees at 9 bases. V was clipped by 6 bases and J by 9 bases; unmatched bases: 6. The CDR3 spans 13 residues. CDR3 nucleotide sequence: TGTGCCAGCAGCCCAGCGGGGGGCCCCATTCAGTACTTC. Translated: CASSPAGGPIQYF.

This clonotype was counted a few times. The CDR3 coding sequence is TGTGCCAGCTCACCCCGGGGTAGCGGGACCACAGATACGCAGTATTTT. Its translation: CASSPRGSGTTDTQYF. The rearrangement links TRBV18 to TRBJ2-3; 8 positions agree with TRBD2. The CDR3 is made up of 16 amino acids. The germline gives CDR1 KGHSH, CDR2 LQKENI. After removal of 3 bases from V and 2 bases from J, the junction contained 7 bases not matched to a gene.

This clonotype was counted a few times. The chain recombines TRBV10-3 with TRBJ2-3, with D perhaps matching TRBD1 (6 bases). The CDR3 consists of 16 residues. Germline CDR1 ENHRY, CDR2 SYGVKD. V was shortened by 0 bases and J by 2 bases, with 12 bases between the two germline ends. The CDR3 loop is CAISESEDSYTDTQYF. CDR3 nucleotide sequence: TGTGCCATCAGTGAGTCCGAGGACAGTTACACAGATACGCAGTATTTT.

As for this clonotype: A much larger clone is a single base away; this may be a read error. V gene TRBV12-3 or TRBV12-4 combines with J gene TRBJ2-1; no clear D. There are 15 residues in the CDR3. The CDR3 DNA sequence: TGTGCCGGCAGTCCCCGTGGTGCGGCCTACAATGAGCAGTTCTTC. Translating it yields CAGSPRGAAYNEQFF.

This clonotype was picked up a small number of times. The chain carries TRBV14 and TRBJ2-3, with D unclear. V lost 0 bases and J lost 10, with 8 bases in between. CDR1 and CDR2 from the germline V gene are SGHDN and FVKESK. The CDR3 is 12 residues long. The CDR3 DNA reads as TGTGCCAGCAGCCAAGATCCTACCTCGCAGTATTTT. Its translation: CASSQDPTSQYF.